One sample yielded the 18 T cell receptor beta chains listed below, sequenced in a study of T-cell reconstitution after alpha-beta-depleted transplantation in children. Construction of the TCRbeta library involved unique molecular identifiers. Each CDR3 protein is one row after TCRdb ran MiXCR on the PCR reads. The table includes approximately 500,000 distinct CDR3 sequences, more than 9% detected once. The sequencing here drew on PBMCs, taken before TCRalphabeta/CD19-depleted stem cell transplant. The receptor source for this set is a child aged 2-9 years with inherited bone marrow failure, due to receive a stem cell transplant.

This clonotype was observed at least ten times. The chain combines TRBV7-8 with TRBJ2-2; D remains unclear. The CDR3 contains 11 residues. V lost 2 bases to trimming and J lost 8 bases, with 3 bases between them. Germline CDR1 reads SGHVS; CDR2 reads FQNEAQ. In DNA form, the CDR3 reads TGTGCCAGCAGCTTACTGGGGGAGCTGTTTTTT. Protein product: CASSLLGELFF.

This clonotype has ten or more counts. The V gene is TRBV4-3, the J gene TRBJ2-3; TRBD2 is a possible D gene (6 bases). V was cut by 2 bases and J by 4 bases, with 13 bases left in between. This CDR3 spans 15 amino acids. CDR1 is LGHNA, CDR2 YSLEER, per germline. The CDR3 loop is CASSQNALAADTQYF. The DNA for the CDR3 is TGCGCCAGCAGCCAAAATGCACTAGCCGCAGATACGCAGTATTTT.

The rearrangement joins TRBV18 to TRBJ2-7; the match to TRBD1 covers 8 bases. Germline CDR1 is KGHSH and CDR2 is LQKENI. The CDR3 totals 13 residues. V lost 3 bases and J lost 5; bases outside the gene matches: 3. CDR3 amino acids: CASSPQGADEQYF. CDR3 coding DNA: TGTGCCAGCTCACCGCAGGGGGCTGACGAGCAGTACTTC.

This clonotype was seen only a few times. V usage is TRBV9 and J usage is TRBJ2-7; TRBD2 matches at 12 bases. The junction had 7 bases not matched to a gene; V was cut back by 4 bases and J by 5 bases. There are 15 residues in the CDR3. Per germline, CDR1 SGDLS and CDR2 YYNGEE. Here the CDR3 DNA reads TGTGCCAGCAGCCCCTGGACTAGCGGGAAGGACGAGCAGTACTTC. Translation gives CASSPWTSGKDEQYF. Complete variable domain (other parts from reference TRBV9 and TRBJ2-7): DSGVTQTPKHLITATGQRVTLRCSPRSGDLSVYWYQQSLDQGLQFLIQYYNGEERAKGNILERFSAQQFPDLHSELNLSSLELGDSALYFCASSPWTSGKDEQYFGPGTRLTVT.

This clonotype has only a few counts. The chain carries TRBV4-2 and TRBJ2-1; D is perhaps TRBD2 (6 bases). Trimming stripped 0 bases from V and 0 bases from J, with 12 bases between. Germline loops: CDR1 LGHNA, CDR2 YNFKEQ. This CDR3 contains 17 residues. CDR3 amino acids: CASSQDVGTGSYNEQFF. In DNA form, the CDR3 reads TGTGCCAGCAGCCAAGATGTGGGGACTGGCTCCTACAATGAGCAGTTCTTC.

This clonotype has at least ten counts. The chain combines TRBV6-1 with TRBJ1-2, with D hard to call. The CDR3 extends over 16 amino acids. Germline assignment: CDR1 MNHNS and CDR2 SASEGT. Trimming took 5 bases from V and 0 from J, leaving 16 bases between them. Here the CDR3 reads CASSTAPRSANYGYTF. In DNA, the CDR3 is TGTGCCAGCAGTACGGCCCCGCGGTCAGCTAACTATGGCTACACCTTC.

In its sample, this clonotype was seen many times. The chain links TRBV20-1 to TRBJ2-4, with D perhaps matching TRBD2 (5 bases). CDR3 length: 13 amino acids. Germline V gives CDR1 DFQATT, CDR2 SNEGSKA (reference sequence). The V gene lost 5 bases and the J gene lost 2 bases, with 10 bases spanning the gap. The CDR3 region has the DNA TGCAGTGCTGTACGGGGATCCAAAAACATTCAGTACTTC. It translates to CSAVRGSKNIQYF.

This clonotype has a handful of counts. A read error is possible here, since a much larger clone lies one base away. CDR3 amino acids: CASSQPTGELFF. The CDR3 bases are TGTGCCAGCAGCCAACCCACCGGGGAGCTGTTTTTT. This chain uses TRBV5-6 with TRBJ2-2; D gene ambiguous. Germline V gene sequence: CDR1 SGHDT, CDR2 YYEEEE. This CDR3 contains 12 residues. V lost 4 bases, J lost 4 bases, and 5 bases lay in between.

V is TRBV11-2 and J is TRBJ2-7; TRBD1 matches 8 bases. V lost 5 bases and J lost 3; bases outside the gene matches: 9. Germline CDR1 reads SGHAT; CDR2 reads FQNNGV. This CDR3 has 15 residues. CDR3 sequence reads: CASSQGAGLIYEQYF. The CDR3, as DNA: TGTGCCAGCAGCCAGGGGGCGGGGTTGATCTACGAGCAGTACTTC. The whole variable domain, remainder taken from reference TRBV11-2 and TRBJ2-7, is EAGVAQSPRYKIIEKRQSVAFWCNPISGHATLYWYQQILGQGPKLLIQFQNNGVVDDSQLPKDRFSAERLKGVDSTLKIQPAKLEDSAVYLCASSQGAGLIYEQYFGPGTRLTVT.

This clonotype appeared many times. V usage is TRBV4-3 and J usage is TRBJ2-3; TRBD2 agrees at 15 bases. With V trimmed by 0 bases and J by 3 bases, 1 base remained unmatched. Germline values: CDR1 LGHNA, CDR2 YSLEER. This CDR3 comprises 17 residues. Here the CDR3 DNA reads TGCGCCAGCAGCCAAGAGGGACTAGCGGGAGGAACAGATACGCAGTATTTT. This encodes CASSQEGLAGGTDTQYF.

This clonotype was recorded at least ten times. The chain uses TRBV12-3 or TRBV12-4 and TRBJ1-1, with D tentatively TRBD1 (5 bases). The V and J ends lost 7 bases and 3 bases respectively, with 18 bases between them. The CDR3 covers 15 residues. The CDR3 sequence is CASTPVLGTYTEAFF. CDR3 in DNA: TGTGCCAGCACCCCCGTGTTGGGGACGTACACTGAAGCTTTCTTT.

The rearrangement links TRBV7-7 to TRBJ2-3, with D perhaps TRBD1 (6 bases). Per germline, CDR1 SSHAT and CDR2 FNYEAQ (reference sequence). Trimming removed 5 bases from V and 7 bases from J, with 16 bases in between. CDR3 length: 14 residues. The CDR3 reads CASSPGSQGYTQYF. DNA of the CDR3: TGTGCCAGCAGCCCCGGGTCTCAGGGGTATACGCAGTATTTT.

There are a few counts of this clonotype. The V gene is TRBV4-3, the J gene TRBJ2-1; 11 nucleotides align to TRBD2. V was pared by 1 base and J by 2 bases, with 4 bases of the junction left unmatched. This CDR3 has 17 amino acids. In germline, CDR1 is LGHNA, CDR2 YSLEER. The CDR3 is CASSQVFSGRAYNEQFF. CDR3 coding DNA: TGCGCCAGCAGCCAAGTTTTTAGCGGGAGGGCCTACAATGAGCAGTTCTTC.

This clonotype was detected a few times. The chain links TRBV10-3 to TRBJ2-1; no reliable D call. CDR1 is ENHRY, CDR2 SYGVKD, per germline. Trimming stripped 6 bases from V and 0 bases from J, with 12 bases between. The CDR3 has 15 residues. The CDR3 spells CAIRFGPSSYNEQFF. The DNA of the CDR3 is TGTGCCATCAGGTTCGGCCCGAGCTCCTACAATGAGCAGTTCTTC.

There are many counts of this clonotype. The chain is built from TRBV9 and TRBJ2-1, with 8 bases identical to TRBD2. This CDR3 contains 15 residues. V dropped 6 bases and J dropped 3; count of bases not matched to a gene: 8. Germline V CDR1 and CDR2: SGDLS, YYNGEE. In nucleotides, the CDR3 is TGTGCCAGCACCCCACTAGCGGCCATCTACAATGAGCAGTTCTTC. Residues: CASTPLAAIYNEQFF.

In this sample, this clonotype turned up many times. This rearrangement joins TRBV19 to TRBJ2-1; no definite D call. Per germline, CDR1 LNHDA and CDR2 SQIVND (reference sequence). The CDR3 consists of 13 residues. The V and J ends lost 6 bases and 8 bases respectively, with 14 bases between them. CDR3 DNA: TGTGCCAGTAGCAACCGGATGTTCGATGAGCAGTTCTTC. This encodes CASSNRMFDEQFF.

Details on this clonotype: Being one base from a much bigger clone, this may be a read error. The V gene is TRBV28, the J gene TRBJ2-5, with D maybe TRBD1 (5 bases). This CDR3 is built from 14 residues. Germline CDR1 and CDR2: MDHEN and SYDVKM. CDR3 sequence reads: CASSLLTGEETQHF. DNA of the CDR3: TGTGCCAGCAGTTTATTAACAGGAGAAGAGACCCAGCACTTC.

This clonotype was observed at least ten times. The J gene is TRBJ1-3, the V gene TRBV7-9; unclear D gene. Germline values: CDR1 SEHNR, CDR2 FQNEAQ (reference sequence). V was trimmed by 5 bases and J by 0 bases, leaving 8 bases between them. CDR3 length: 14 residues. The CDR3 loop is CASSVGSSGNTIYF. The CDR3 region has the DNA TGTGCCAGCAGCGTAGGGTCCTCTGGAAACACCATATATTTT.